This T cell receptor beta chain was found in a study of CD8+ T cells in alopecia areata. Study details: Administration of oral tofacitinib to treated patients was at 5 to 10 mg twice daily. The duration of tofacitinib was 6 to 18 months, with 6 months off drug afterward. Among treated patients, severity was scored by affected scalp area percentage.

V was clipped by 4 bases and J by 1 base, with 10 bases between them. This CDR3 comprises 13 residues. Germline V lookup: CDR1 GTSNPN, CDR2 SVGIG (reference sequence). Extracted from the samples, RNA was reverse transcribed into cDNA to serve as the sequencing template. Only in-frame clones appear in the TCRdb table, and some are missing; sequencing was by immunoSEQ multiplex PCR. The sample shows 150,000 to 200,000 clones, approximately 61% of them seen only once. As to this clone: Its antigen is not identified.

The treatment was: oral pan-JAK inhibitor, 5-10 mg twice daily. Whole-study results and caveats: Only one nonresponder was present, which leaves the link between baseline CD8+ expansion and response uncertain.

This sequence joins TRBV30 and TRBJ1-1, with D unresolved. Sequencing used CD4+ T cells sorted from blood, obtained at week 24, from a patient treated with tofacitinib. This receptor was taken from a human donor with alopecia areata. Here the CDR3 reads CAWTRLPNTEAFF. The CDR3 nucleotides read TGTGCCTGGACCCGACTCCCGAACACTGAAGCTTTCTTT.